The 20 T cell receptor beta chains presented below share a single source sample, sequenced in a study of OX40 agonist ivuxolimab in advanced cancers. The data were produced by immunoSEQ multiplex PCR, yet TCRdb's version contains in-frame clones alone and is incomplete. Of roughly 70,000 clones in the sample, 70% to 90% were seen once. The sample in question was CD4+ or CD8+ T cells sorted from blood, obtained in a trial of the OX40 agonist ivuxolimab. These receptors were collected from an adult with an advanced solid tumor such as melanoma, head and neck, liver or kidney cancer.

This sequence joins TRBV9 and TRBJ2-2, with D possibly being TRBD1 (5 bases). This CDR3 is 16 amino acids long. Trimming pared 0 bases from V and 2 bases from J, leaving 11 bases between. Germline V gene sequence: CDR1 SGDLS, CDR2 YYNGEE. This chain's CDR3 is CASSVADRPNTGELFF. CDR3 nucleotide sequence: TGTGCCAGCAGCGTAGCTGACAGACCTAACACCGGGGAGCTGTTTTTT.

The chain combines TRBV6-1 with TRBJ1-5; 8 bases align to TRBD1. CDR3 length: 14 amino acids. Germline values: CDR1 MNHNS, CDR2 SASEGT. The V segment lost 4 bases and the J segment 7 bases; nucleotides outside the gene matches: 6. The CDR3 DNA follows: TGTGCCAGCAGTGCAGGACAGGGCGAACAGCCCCAGCATTTT. Encoded protein: CASSAGQGEQPQHF.

The J gene is TRBJ1-1, the V gene TRBV28, with a tentative D call TRBD1 (6 bases). The CDR3 has 16 residues. The germline gives CDR1 MDHEN, CDR2 SYDVKM. The ends were cut back, 2 bases at V and 4 bases at J, with 17 bases in the middle. The DNA for the CDR3 is TGTGCCAGCAGTTTAATCCGGGGGGCTGGGAGCACTGAAGCTTTCTTT. Its translation: CASSLIRGAGSTEAFF.

V is TRBV7-8 and J is TRBJ1-2, with D tentatively TRBD1 (5 bases). The length of the CDR3 is 14 residues. Germline V gives CDR1 SGHVS, CDR2 FQNEAQ. Deletions cut 2 bases from V and 4 bases from J, with 11 bases between. This chain's CDR3 is CASSLQGSSYGYTF. The CDR3 DNA follows: TGTGCCAGCAGCTTACAGGGTTCGTCCTATGGCTACACCTTC.

This clone was seen once. The rearrangement links TRBV10-2 to TRBJ2-7; 7 bases map to TRBD1. The V gene end was trimmed by 11 bases and the J gene end by 2 bases; junction bases not matched to a gene: 6. The CDR3 length is 12 residues. In germline, CDR1 is WSHSY, CDR2 SAAADI. The CDR3: CAVRTGPYEQYF. For the CDR3, the DNA is TGCGCCGTTCGGACAGGTCCCTACGAGCAGTACTTC.

This sequence joins TRBV5-1 and TRBJ2-5; TRBD1 might be the D (6 bases). There are 14 residues in the CDR3. CDR1 is SGHRS, CDR2 YFSETQ, per germline. With 4 bases removed from V and 5 bases from J, the gap between germline ends came to 15 bases. The chain's CDR3 is CASSLGTFLETQYF. CDR3 bases: TGCGCCAGCAGCCTAGGGACATTTTTGGAGACCCAGTACTTC. Full variable domain (rest looked up from reference TRBV5-1 and TRBJ2-5): KAGVTQTPRYLIKTRGQQVTLSCSPISGHRSVSWYQQTPGQGLQFLFEYFSETQRNKGNFPGRFSGRQFSNSRSEMNVSTLELGDSALYLCASSLGTFLETQYFGPGTRLLVL.

The J gene is TRBJ2-1, the V gene TRBV2; the D call may be TRBD1 or TRBD2 (6 bases each). The CDR3 covers 15 residues. Germline values: CDR1 SNHLY, CDR2 FYNNEI. Trimming pared 4 bases from V and 7 bases from J, leaving 17 bases between. CDR3 protein: CASSVARGTWNEQFF. The DNA for the CDR3 is TGTGCCAGCAGTGTAGCGAGGGGGACTTGGAATGAGCAGTTCTTC.

The chain uses TRBV19 and TRBJ2-3, with 11 bases fitting TRBD2. V dropped 5 bases and J dropped 1; count of bases not matched to a gene: 2. This CDR3 comprises 15 residues. The germline V gene has CDR1 LNHDA and CDR2 SQIVND (reference sequence). CDR3 bases: TGTGCCAGTAGTCAGACTAGCGGGGGCACAGATACGCAGTATTTT. It specifies CASSQTSGGTDTQYF.

This clone has only one observation. The chain uses TRBV7-2 and TRBJ2-3, with 7 bases matching TRBD2. This CDR3 comprises 15 residues. Germline values: CDR1 SGHTA, CDR2 FQGNSA. Trimming at V came to 1 base and at J to 4 bases, leaving 5 bases not matched to a gene. The CDR3 reads CASSLVGGTADTQYF. CDR3 nucleotides: TGTGCCAGCAGCTTAGTGGGGGGGACCGCAGATACGCAGTATTTT.

The chain combines TRBV29-1 with TRBJ2-7; a possible D gene is TRBD1 (5 bases). V was shortened by 2 bases and J by 2 bases, with 13 bases between the two germline ends. Germline V gives CDR1 SQVTM, CDR2 ANQGSEA. This CDR3 has 14 residues. The DNA of the CDR3 is TGCAGCGTTGAAATGCAGGGAACGACCTACGAGCAGTACTTC. Translation gives CSVEMQGTTYEQYF.

V is TRBV2 and J is TRBJ2-3, with 8 positions matching TRBD1. CDR1 and CDR2 (germline): SNHLY, FYNNEI. The ends lost 8 bases at V and 3 bases at J; junction bases unmatched: 4. The CDR3 covers 13 residues. The CDR3 sequence is CASLGQGTDTQYF. The CDR3 DNA is TGTGCCAGCTTAGGACAGGGAACAGATACGCAGTATTTT.

V usage is TRBV7-2 and J usage is TRBJ2-1, with D perhaps TRBD2 (6 bases). V was clipped by 1 base and J by 3 bases, with 16 bases between them. The CDR3 is made up of 17 amino acids. In germline, CDR1 is SGHTA, CDR2 FQGNSA. The chain's CDR3 is CASSLVGGGVSYNEQFF. Written as DNA, the CDR3 is TGTGCCAGCAGCTTAGTGGGCGGCGGGGTTAGCTACAATGAGCAGTTCTTC.

V is TRBV19 and J is TRBJ1-1; 8 nucleotides agree with TRBD1. Germline CDR1 reads LNHDA; CDR2 reads SQIVND (reference sequence). With V trimmed by 4 bases and J by 1 base, 8 bases remained unmatched. The CDR3 consists of 16 residues. The DNA of the CDR3 is TGTGCCAGTAGTAGTACAGGGGGGCGATGGAACACTGAAGCTTTCTTT. Protein product: CASSSTGGRWNTEAFF.

This clone appeared a single time. The rearrangement links TRBV10-3 to TRBJ2-1, with 10 nucleotides matching TRBD1. With V trimmed by 6 bases and J by 6 bases, 8 bases remained unmatched. The length of the CDR3 is 15 residues. Germline values: CDR1 ENHRY, CDR2 SYGVKD. The CDR3 nucleotides are TGTGCCATCAGGCTGGACAGGGGGGGCGGCAATGAGCAGTTCTTC. Amino acids: CAIRLDRGGGNEQFF.

The gene calls are TRBV9 and TRBJ1-5; possibly TRBD1 for D (5 bases). The CDR3 has 15 amino acids. Trimming removed 4 bases at V and 4 bases at J, with 15 bases between. Germline loops: CDR1 SGDLS, CDR2 YYNGEE. The CDR3, as DNA: TGTGCCAGCAGCAGAGACCCGGCAGGGAATCAGCCCCAGCATTTT. Translating gives CASSRDPAGNQPQHF.

The V and J genes are TRBV7-2 and TRBJ2-7; D is possibly TRBD1 (6 bases). The CDR3 has 14 amino acids. Trimming removed 3 bases from V and 0 bases from J, with 9 bases in between. Germline values: CDR1 SGHTA, CDR2 FQGNSA. In DNA form, the CDR3 reads TGTGCCAGCAGCTTTAACAGGGCCTCCTACGAGCAGTACTTC. This encodes CASSFNRASYEQYF.

The chain employs TRBV4-2 and TRBJ1-5; no clear D gene. The germline V gene has CDR1 LGHNA and CDR2 YNFKEQ. Trimming removed 0 bases from V and 4 bases from J, with 10 bases in between. The CDR3 consists of 15 residues. The CDR3 reads CASSQEVSPNQPQHF. The DNA for the CDR3 is TGTGCCAGCAGCCAAGAAGTTTCCCCTAATCAGCCCCAGCATTTT.

The J gene is TRBJ2-4, the V gene TRBV6-5; perhaps TRBD2 as D (6 bases). V lost 4 bases to trimming and J lost 6 bases, with 10 bases between them. The CDR3 is 13 amino acids. Per germline, CDR1 MNHEY and CDR2 SVGAGI. CDR3 in amino acids: CASSSGTPNIQYF. The CDR3 coding sequence is TGTGCCAGCAGTTCCGGGACTCCAAACATTCAGTACTTC.

The CDR3 here is CATSRTTGVDGYGYTF. DNA of the CDR3: TGTGCCACCAGCAGGACAACAGGGGTGGATGGCTATGGCTACACCTTC. This chain uses TRBV15 with TRBJ1-2; 7 positions match TRBD1. V shed 3 bases, J shed 4 bases, and the junction held 11 bases outside the gene matches. This CDR3 is built from 16 residues. CDR1 and CDR2 (germline): LNHNV, YYDKDF (reference sequence).

This chain joins TRBV6-4 and TRBJ2-2, with TRBD1 matching over 7 bases. The V gene end was trimmed by 7 bases and the J gene end by 0 bases; junction bases not matched to a gene: 5. Germline CDR1 MRHNA, CDR2 SNTAGT. The CDR3 sequence is 15 residues long. The CDR3 DNA is TGTGCCAGCAAACTAGGGGGCCCGAACACCGGGGAGCTGTTTTTT. This codes for CASKLGGPNTGELFF.